A selection of T cell receptor beta chains follows, all from one sample in a study of identical twins' blood T cells. Using its own MiXCR run on the 5' RACE reads, TCRdb lists one record per CDR3 protein. The sample lists roughly 340,000 distinct CDR3 sequences, over 25% occurring once. The sequenced material came from PBMCs. The receptor set was obtained from a woman aged 18 to 50 in good health. The CDR3 runs from the conserved cysteine through the conserved F or W. The D gene is left open where the match is weak. Not every row has a clone size; where given, it reads once, few, many or a size class.

>-|-|TRBV20-1|TRBJ1-1
CSAILDSGLAGAFF
TGCAGCGCTATCCTGGACAGTGGTCTTGCTGGAGCTTTCTTT
>-|-|TRBV7-9|TRBJ2-3
CASTRASTDTQYF
TGTGCCAGCACCCGAGCTAGCACAGATACGCAGTATTTT
>-|many|TRBV12-5|TRBJ1-1
CASGELRNTEAFF
TGTGCTAGTGGCGAGTTGAGGAACACTGAAGCTTTCTTT
>TRBD2|-|TRBV6-5|TRBJ2-1
CASRRLAVDNEQFF
TGTGCCAGCAGGAGACTAGCGGTCGACAATGAGCAGTTCTTC
>-|many|TRBV29-1|TRBJ1-1
CSVEPFQNTEAFF
TGCAGCGTTGAGCCCTTTCAGAACACTGAAGCTTTCTTT
>-|-|TRBV11-2|TRBJ2-5
CASSSLVDGTQYF
TGTGCCAGCAGCTCCCTGGTCGACGGGACCCAGTACTTC
>-|few|TRBV5-1|TRBJ2-1
CASSNKGGNEQFF
TGCGCCAGCAGTAATAAGGGGGGCAATGAGCAGTTCTTC
>-|-|TRBV7-2|TRBJ2-3
CASSLAGQLTNTQYF
TGTGCCAGCAGCTTAGCGGGACAATTGACGAATACGCAGTATTTT
>-|few|TRBV7-9|TRBJ2-2
CASSLLGLELFF
TGTGCCAGCAGCTTATTGGGGCTGGAGCTGTTTTTT
>-|few|TRBV19|TRBJ2-7
CASMIGGGNEQYF
TGTGCCAGTATGATAGGGGGAGGAAACGAGCAGTACTTC
>-|-|TRBV6-2/TRBV6-3|TRBJ2-1
CASSQEAGREQFF
TGTGCCAGCAGCCAGGAGGCCGGCCGTGAGCAGTTCTTC
>-|-|TRBV2|TRBJ1-5
CASSDQTANQPQHF
TGTGCCAGCAGTGACCAGACGGCCAATCAGCCCCAGCATTTT
>TRBD2|-|TRBV20-1|TRBJ2-3
CSARAGSAGGNTDTQYF
TGCAGTGCTAGGGCAGGGTCGGCGGGAGGAAACACAGATACGCAGTATTTT
>-|-|TRBV6-5|TRBJ1-1
CASRAFNGAEAFF
TGTGCCAGCAGGGCCTTTAACGGGGCTGAAGCTTTCTTT
>-|-|TRBV18|TRBJ2-3
CASAPVDAEITQYF
TGTGCCAGCGCCCCTGTGGATGCGGAGATAACGCAGTATTTT
>-|-|TRBV2|TRBJ2-3
CASNGGMSTDTQYF
TGTGCCAGCAATGGGGGAATGAGCACAGATACGCAGTATTTT
>-|-|TRBV9|TRBJ2-7
CASSVEIARLDEQYF
TGTGCCAGCAGCGTAGAGATAGCGCGGCTGGACGAGCAGTACTTC
>TRBD2|once|TRBV5-1|TRBJ2-1
CASSHGLAGVLYNEQFF
TGCGCCAGCAGCCACGGACTAGCGGGAGTTTTGTACAATGAGCAGTTCTTC
>-|-|TRBV5-1|TRBJ1-2
CASSLGNGYGYTF
TGCGCCAGCAGCTTGGGGAACGGCTATGGCTACACCTTC
>TRBD2|few|TRBV5-1|TRBJ2-1
CASDRTSGSYNEQFF
TGCGCCAGCGACCGGACTAGCGGCTCCTACAATGAGCAGTTCTTC
>-|-|TRBV7-8|TRBJ1-5
CASSLARQRGNQPQHF
TGTGCCAGCAGCTTAGCGAGGCAAAGGGGAAATCAGCCCCAGCATTTT
>TRBD1|-|TRBV6-2/TRBV6-3|TRBJ1-1
CASSYPGGFTEAFF
TGTGCCAGCAGCTACCCAGGGGGGTTCACTGAAGCTTTCTTT
>-|-|TRBV29-1|TRBJ2-7
CSVGFGAGYEQYF
TGCAGCGTTGGTTTTGGCGCAGGCTACGAGCAGTACTTC
>-|-|TRBV2|TRBJ2-1
CASFKDMFSNEQFF
TGTGCCAGCTTCAAAGACATGTTCTCCAATGAGCAGTTCTTC
>TRBD1|-|TRBV20-1|TRBJ1-2
CSAKEGTGVYGYTF
TGCAGTGCTAAGGAGGGGACAGGGGTGTATGGCTACACCTTC
>-|-|TRBV5-1|TRBJ2-7
CASSWNRVEDEQYF
TGCGCCAGCAGCTGGAACAGGGTCGAGGACGAGCAGTACTTC
>-|-|TRBV12-3/TRBV12-4|TRBJ1-2
CASSPSTGSYGYTF
TGTGCCAGCAGCCCGTCGACAGGCTCATATGGCTACACCTTC
>-|few|TRBV5-1|TRBJ1-1
CASSLTTGTANTEAFF
TGCGCCAGCAGTCTCACGACCGGGACGGCGAACACTGAAGCTTTCTTT
>TRBD1|-|TRBV12-3/TRBV12-4|TRBJ1-1
CASIPGQGGTEAFF
TGTGCCAGCATCCCGGGACAGGGGGGCACTGAAGCTTTCTTT
>-|-|TRBV2|TRBJ2-5
CAGLKIETQYF
TGTGCGGGGCTAAAAATTGAGACCCAGTACTTC
>-|-|TRBV5-8|TRBJ1-5
CASYEVYSNHPQHF
TGTGCCTCTTACGAGGTTTACAGCAATCATCCCCAGCATTTT
>-|few|TRBV12-3/TRBV12-4|TRBJ1-1
CASSPRVIGEAFF
TGTGCCAGCAGTCCTAGGGTAATAGGTGAAGCTTTCTTT
>-|-|TRBV7-9|TRBJ2-1
CASSSQGIPNEQFF
TGTGCCAGCAGCTCCCAGGGGATTCCCAATGAGCAGTTCTTC
>TRBD1|-|TRBV5-1|TRBJ1-2
CASRQDRTPLGYTF
TGCGCCAGCAGACAGGACAGGACCCCTTTAGGCTACACCTTC
>-|few|TRBV4-3|TRBJ2-2
CASSQFRTGELFF
TGCGCCAGCAGCCAGTTTAGGACCGGGGAGCTGTTTTTT
>TRBD1|-|TRBV9|TRBJ1-6
CASSLVPGQGSDSPLHF
TGTGCCAGCAGCCTCGTACCGGGACAGGGATCTGATTCACCACTCCACTTT
>-|many|TRBV11-2|TRBJ2-2
CASSLFGARRKLFF
TGTGCCAGCAGCTTATTCGGGGCGAGACGAAAGCTGTTTTTT
>-|many|TRBV27|TRBJ1-5
CASSFRGNQPQHF
TGTGCCAGCAGTTTTAGGGGCAATCAGCCCCAGCATTTT
>TRBD2|few|TRBV29-1|TRBJ2-3
CSVIAGGSTDTQYF
TGCAGCGTCATAGCGGGGGGGAGCACAGATACGCAGTATTTT
>-|few|TRBV7-2|TRBJ1-5
CASSLHRSSNQPQHF
TGTGCCAGCAGCTTACACAGGAGTAGCAATCAGCCCCAGCATTTT